One sample yielded the 23 T cell receptor beta chains listed below, sequenced in a study of cytomegalovirus exposure and HLA in healthy donors. PCR involved 60 Vbeta and 13 Jbeta primers. The data were produced by immunoSEQ multiplex PCR, yet TCRdb's version contains in-frame clones alone and is incomplete. The profile shows approximately 150,000 clones, roughly 77% of them singletons. The sequenced sample consisted of PBMCs. The origin of the receptors is a woman in her 40s in good health and CMV-seropositive.

The chain couples TRBV6-5 to TRBJ1-1; D is undetermined. Between the trimmed V and J ends, which lost 7 bases and 5 bases, there was a span of 5 bases. This CDR3 contains 10 residues. Germline V CDR1 and CDR2: MNHEY, SVGAGI. DNA for the CDR3: TGTGCCAGCACTCAGACTGAAGCTTTCTTT. Its translation: CASTQTEAFF.

The chain carries TRBV5-1 and TRBJ2-1; 8 bases align to TRBD2. Per germline, CDR1 SGHRS and CDR2 YFSETQ. CDR3 length equals 16 residues. The J segment lost 7 bases and the V segment lost 0 bases, leaving 9 bases of the junction unmatched. Here the CDR3 reads CASSLASGSTWNEQFF. The CDR3 DNA reads TGCGCCAGCAGCTTGGCTAGCGGGTCTACTTGGAATGAGCAGTTCTTC.

This sequence joins TRBV19 and TRBJ1-3; D unclear. CDR1 LNHDA and CDR2 SQIVND come from the germline V gene (reference sequence). V lost 2 bases and J 4 bases, leaving 3 bases between the germline ends. The CDR3 loop spans 12 amino acids. Here the CDR3 reads CASSIIGNTIYF. The CDR3, as DNA: TGTGCCAGTAGTATAATAGGAAACACCATATATTTT.

The V call is TRBV7-9, the J call TRBJ2-3, with 7 bases fitting TRBD1. CDR1 is SEHNR, CDR2 FQNEAQ, per germline (reference sequence). The CDR3 totals 15 residues. V lost 5 bases to trimming and J lost 3 bases; unmatched junction nucleotides: 8. The CDR3 nucleotides are TGTGCCAGCAGCCCTTCGACAGGGTTGACAGATACGCAGTATTTT. Protein: CASSPSTGLTDTQYF. Drawing the rest from reference TRBV7-9 and TRBJ2-3, the complete variable domain is DTGVSQNPRHKITKRGQNVTFRCDPISEHNRLYWYRQTLGQGPEFLTYFQNEAQLEKSRLLSDRFSAERPKGSFSTLEIQRTEQGDSAMYLCASSPSTGLTDTQYFGPGTRLTVL.

The chain combines TRBV2 with TRBJ2-4, with 13 bases that match TRBD2. CDR1 is SNHLY, CDR2 FYNNEI, per germline. This CDR3 has 14 amino acids. V was clipped by 5 bases and J by 9 bases; unmatched bases: 4. CDR3 sequence: CASSWTSGRGIQYF. In DNA, the CDR3 is TGTGCCAGCAGTTGGACTAGCGGGAGAGGCATTCAGTACTTC.

This chain uses TRBV7-9 with TRBJ2-5, with TRBD2 as a possible D gene (5 bases). Per the germline V gene, CDR1 is SEHNR and CDR2 is FQNEAQ (reference sequence). V lost 6 bases, J lost 3 bases, and 11 bases lay in between. The CDR3 extends over 13 amino acids. The CDR3 is CASRWTGEETQYF. The DNA of the CDR3 is TGTGCCAGCAGGTGGACTGGGGAAGAGACCCAGTACTTC.

The chain couples TRBV4-2 to TRBJ2-5, with D possibly being TRBD2 (6 bases). The length of the CDR3 is 17 residues. Trimming shortened V by 0 bases and J by 2 bases, and 16 bases separated the two germline ends. CDR1 is LGHNA, CDR2 YNFKEQ, per germline. In DNA, the CDR3 is TGTGCCAGCAGCCAAGATTCGTGGTATAGCGGACAAGAGACCCAGTACTTC. This codes for CASSQDSWYSGQETQYF.

This clone has a handful of counts. The chain carries TRBV6-1 and TRBJ1-2; D is uncertain. This CDR3 comprises 14 residues. The germline V gene encodes CDR1 MNHNS and CDR2 SASEGT. V was trimmed by 1 base and J by 6 bases, leaving 12 bases between them. The DNA of the CDR3 is TGTGCCAGCAGTGAAGGCTACGAAGCGGATGGCTACACCTTC. Encoded protein: CASSEGYEADGYTF.

The chain has TRBV10-1 and TRBJ2-3; 9 positions match TRBD2. Germline V lookup: CDR1 WNHNN, CDR2 SYGVQD (reference sequence). The CDR3 consists of 17 residues. V lost 2 bases, J lost 0 bases, and 6 bases stayed unmatched. DNA for the CDR3: TGCGCCAGCAGTGAGCTCTCGACTAGCGGTAGCACAGATACGCAGTATTTT. This codes for CASSELSTSGSTDTQYF.

In this sample, this clone turned up once. V and J are TRBV19 and TRBJ2-1; 12 nucleotides align to TRBD2. V was pared by 9 bases and J by 0 bases, with 3 bases of the junction left unmatched. Per the germline V gene, CDR1 is LNHDA and CDR2 is SQIVND (reference sequence). This CDR3 has 15 amino acids. The CDR3 region has the DNA TGTGCCAGCACTAGCGGGGGGAGCTCCTACAATGAGCAGTTCTTC. This translates into CASTSGGSSYNEQFF. Drawing the rest from reference TRBV19 and TRBJ2-1, the complete variable domain is DGGITQSPKYLFRKEGQNVTLSCEQNLNHDAMYWYRQDPGQGLRLIYYSQIVNDFQKGDIAEGYSVSREKKESFPLTVTSAQKNPTAFYLCASTSGGSSYNEQFFGPGTRLTVL.

The chain recombines TRBV7-6 with TRBJ1-1; a weak D match, TRBD1 (6 bases). The ends were cut back, 1 base at V and 7 bases at J, with 7 bases in the middle. Germline V gene data show CDR1 as SGHVS and CDR2 as FNYEAQ. The CDR3 is 12 residues long. CDR3 sequence reads: CASSLGGGEAFF. The CDR3 bases are TGTGCCAGCAGCTTAGGAGGGGGTGAAGCTTTCTTT.

The CDR3 region is CASSQGAVEEAFF. In DNA form, the CDR3 reads TGTGCCAGCAGCCAAGGAGCGGTGGAGGAAGCTTTCTTT. The genes are TRBV7-9 and TRBJ1-1; D gene unclear. CDR3 length: 13 residues. Trimming pared 5 bases from V and 8 bases from J, leaving 15 bases between. CDR1 and CDR2 (germline): SEHNR, FQNEAQ (reference sequence). Full variable domain (missing parts from reference TRBV7-9 and TRBJ1-1): DTGVSQNPRHKITKRGQNVTFRCDPISEHNRLYWYRQTLGQGPEFLTYFQNEAQLEKSRLLSDRFSAERPKGSFSTLEIQRTEQGDSAMYLCASSQGAVEEAFFGQGTRLTVV.

V usage is TRBV6-1 and J usage is TRBJ2-5; the D is unclear. The CDR3 is 13 residues long. Germline CDR1 MNHNS, CDR2 SASEGT. Trimming took off 6 bases at V and 0 bases at J, with 8 bases between the two ends. The CDR3 protein is CASSPVNQETQYF. In DNA, the CDR3 is TGTGCCAGCAGCCCCGTAAACCAAGAGACCCAGTACTTC.

V is TRBV2 and J is TRBJ2-5, with 7 bases fitting TRBD1. Germline CDR1 is SNHLY and CDR2 is FYNNEI. Unmatched junction bases numbered 1, after V lost 4 bases and J lost 2 bases. This CDR3 is 13 amino acids long. This CDR3 is CASSVDRQETQYF. The CDR3 coding sequence is TGTGCCAGCAGTGTGGACAGGCAAGAGACCCAGTACTTC.

The gene calls are TRBV30 and TRBJ1-2; no clear D gene. Trimming removed 0 bases at V and 4 bases at J, with 9 bases between. CDR1 and CDR2 (germline): GTSNPN, SVGIG (reference sequence). The CDR3 length is 13 residues. The CDR3, as DNA: TGTGCCTGGAGTGTACAGATAGGCTATGGCTACACCTTC. Protein product: CAWSVQIGYGYTF.

The J gene is TRBJ2-1, the V gene TRBV7-2; 10 positions match TRBD1. CDR1 is SGHTA, CDR2 FQGNSA, per germline. This CDR3 region has 14 residues. The V gene end was trimmed by 2 bases and the J gene end by 7 bases; junction bases not matched to a gene: 2. The CDR3 reads CASSLRQGANEQFF. CDR3 DNA sequence: TGTGCCAGCAGCTTAAGACAGGGGGCGAATGAGCAGTTCTTC.

V gene TRBV18 combines with J gene TRBJ1-1; D is unresolved. V dropped 6 bases and J dropped 5 bases, with 16 bases sitting between them. The CDR3 covers 14 residues. Germline lookup yields CDR1 KGHSH and CDR2 LQKENI. CDR3: CASSGDLDETEAFF. DNA for the CDR3: TGTGCCAGCTCCGGGGATTTGGACGAAACTGAAGCTTTCTTT.

A few counts support this clone. The rearrangement links TRBV7-9 to TRBJ2-6, with 8 bases identical to TRBD1. Germline assignment: CDR1 SEHNR and CDR2 FQNEAQ (reference sequence). There are 15 residues in the CDR3. The ends lost 5 bases at V and 2 bases at J; junction bases unmatched: 2. The CDR3: CASSLTGAGANVLTF. CDR3 DNA: TGTGCCAGCAGCCTGACAGGGGCTGGGGCCAACGTCCTGACTTTC.

This chain connects TRBV7-8 to TRBJ2-5, with 15 bases fitting TRBD2. Trimming took 5 bases from V and 1 from J; bases not matched to a gene: 2. Germline V gene lookup returns CDR1 SGHVS and CDR2 FQNEAQ. The CDR3 consists of 16 residues. The CDR3 spells CASSRTSGRAQETQYF. The CDR3 DNA is TGTGCCAGCAGCCGGACTAGCGGGAGGGCCCAAGAGACCCAGTACTTC.

The chain employs TRBV28 and TRBJ2-7; 7 bases fit TRBD1. This CDR3 comprises 11 residues. Germline values: CDR1 MDHEN, CDR2 SYDVKM. Trimming at V came to 7 bases and at J to 7 bases, leaving 4 bases not matched to a gene. The DNA for the CDR3 is TGTGCCAGCAAGGGGGCCCGTGAGCAGTACTTC. The encoded protein is CASKGAREQYF.

The gene calls are TRBV18 and TRBJ1-5; D not resolved. CDR3 length: 17 amino acids. Germline V lookup: CDR1 KGHSH, CDR2 LQKENI. The germline V and J ends were trimmed by 3 bases and 3 bases, with 18 bases remaining between them. CDR3 amino acids: CASSPASAGKTNQPQHF. The CDR3 bases are TGTGCCAGCTCACCCGCGAGTGCGGGCAAGACCAATCAGCCCCAGCATTTT.

V gene TRBV10-2 combines with J gene TRBJ2-7, with 8 bases matching TRBD1. Germline values: CDR1 WSHSY, CDR2 SAAADI. Trimming took 6 bases from V and 0 from J; bases not matched to a gene: 1. This CDR3 is built from 13 residues. In DNA, the CDR3 is TGCGCCAGCAGGGACAGGGCCTCCTACGAGCAGTACTTC. Protein: CASRDRASYEQYF.

The chain joins TRBV4-3 to TRBJ2-1; 12 nucleotides agree with TRBD1. V shed 3 bases, J shed 2 bases, and the junction held 8 bases outside the gene matches. The CDR3 runs 18 residues. CDR1 and CDR2 from the germline V gene are LGHNA and YSLEER. The CDR3 reads CASSQNTGTGGPYNEQFF. CDR3 DNA sequence: TGCGCCAGCAGCCAGAATACCGGGACAGGGGGCCCCTACAATGAGCAGTTCTTC.